What follows are 25 T cell receptor beta chains derived from one specimen sequenced in a study of post-analysis software for immune sequencing data. Notes on the study in general: The study found TRBV5-6, TRBV5-1 and TRBV20-1 among five TRBV segments more frequent in patients than controls.

No antigen has been identified for these receptors. Carried by the TCR beta cDNA libraries were unique molecular identifiers. TCRdb reprocessed the PCR reads with MiXCR, giving one entry per CDR3 protein. The profile shows hundreds of thousands of distinct CDR3 sequences, less than 45% of them singletons. The sequenced sample consisted of blood. The receptors were gathered from a girl between 5 and 17 years old with multiple sclerosis.

This clonotype came up a few times. The chain carries TRBV20-1 and TRBJ2-4; D perhaps matches TRBD2 (6 bases). The CDR3 is 14 amino acids. Per the germline V gene, CDR1 is DFQATT and CDR2 is SNEGSKA (reference sequence). V was shortened by 6 bases and J by 0 bases, with 12 bases between the two germline ends. This CDR3 is CSARLGLAKNIQYF. The CDR3 nucleotides read TGCAGTGCACGACTAGGTCTAGCCAAAAACATTCAGTACTTC.

Concerning this clonotype itself: An end of the junction does not agree with germline; a read error may underlie this. The chain joins TRBV12-3 or TRBV12-4 to TRBJ2-3; TRBD2 matches at 7 bases. CDR3 size: 16 residues. CDR3 sequence (DNA): TGTGCCTGCAGTTTCCCCTTAAGTGGGGGGGGAGATACGCAGTATTTT. This translates into CACSFPLSGGGDTQYF.

The chain combines TRBV7-2 with TRBJ1-2, with D perhaps matching TRBD1 (5 bases). CDR1 and CDR2 from the germline V gene are SGHTA and FQGNSA. Trimming took off 3 bases at V and 3 bases at J, with 14 bases between the two ends. The CDR3 spans 15 residues. The CDR3 region is CASSFSPGTHYGYTF. The CDR3 nucleotides are TGTGCCAGCAGCTTTTCACCCGGGACGCACTATGGCTACACCTTC. Using reference TRBV7-2 and TRBJ1-2 for the parts outside the CDR3, the full variable domain is GAGVSQSPSNKVTEKGKDVELRCDPISGHTALYWYRQSLGQGLEFLIYFQGNSAPDKSGLPSDRFSAERTGGSVSTLTIQRTQQEDSAVYLCASSFSPGTHYGYTFGSGTRLTVV.

The J gene is TRBJ2-3, the V gene TRBV27; possible D gene TRBD1, 5 bases. Trimming removed 4 bases at V and 7 bases at J, with 15 bases between. This CDR3 spans 14 amino acids. Germline V gives CDR1 MNHEY, CDR2 SMNVEV (reference sequence). CDR3: CASSSWGLENTQYF. The CDR3 nucleotides read TGTGCCAGCAGTTCGTGGGGCCTTGAGAATACGCAGTATTTT.

The chain has TRBV28 and TRBJ2-7; D gene uncertain. Trimming pared 2 bases from V and 6 bases from J, leaving 2 bases between. CDR1 is MDHEN, CDR2 SYDVKM, per germline. The CDR3 contains 10 residues. The CDR3 reads CASSLSEQYF. DNA for the CDR3: TGTGCCAGCAGTTTAAGCGAGCAGTACTTC.

The rearrangement links TRBV29-1 to TRBJ2-1; 10 nucleotides line up with TRBD2. Germline lookup yields CDR1 SQVTM and CDR2 ANQGSEA. V was pared by 7 bases and J by 9 bases, with 15 bases of the junction left unmatched. The CDR3 totals 15 residues. CDR3 sequence (DNA): TGCAGCGGGACCGAGAGCGGGAGGGCCGGGGGTGAGCAGTTCTTC. Amino acids: CSGTESGRAGGEQFF.

The chain has TRBV12-3 or TRBV12-4 and TRBJ1-2; D gene ambiguous. The CDR3 length is 11 residues. Trimming removed 8 bases from V and 1 base from J, with 5 bases in between. The CDR3 DNA is TGTGCCAGCGGTGGTAACTATGGCTACACCTTC. Translated: CASGGNYGYTF.

About this clonotype: A junction boundary mismatches the germline segment, possibly from a read error. CDR3 bases: TGCGCCAGCAGTGAGTCGCCGGTGGTAGCGGGAGATACAGATACACAGTATTTT. Amino acid sequence: CASSESPVVAGDTDTQYF. The chain is built from TRBV10-2 and TRBJ2-3, with TRBD2 identical over 9 bases. Germline CDR1 WSHSY, CDR2 SAAADI. The CDR3 runs 18 residues.

This clonotype was observed a handful of times. The chain combines TRBV12-3 or TRBV12-4 with TRBJ2-4, with a possible D match to TRBD1 (6 bases). Deletions cut 5 bases from V and 13 bases from J, with 18 bases between. The length of the CDR3 is 13 residues. This CDR3 reads CASSPGAEGEQYF. In nucleotides, the CDR3 is TGTGCCAGCAGTCCCGGAGCTGAGGGGGAGCAGTACTTC.

This clonotype was observed a few times. The chain links TRBV28 to TRBJ2-7, with 10 bases matching TRBD1. This CDR3 has 15 amino acids. Germline-derived CDR1 and CDR2 are MDHEN and SYDVKM. The junction had 7 bases not matched to a gene; V was cut back by 5 bases and J by 3 bases. The CDR3 nucleotides read TGTGCCAGCAGTCTCCCTGGGACAGGGGTCTACGAGCAGTACTTC. Translated, it gives CASSLPGTGVYEQYF.

A few counts support this clonotype. V usage is TRBV19 and J usage is TRBJ2-1, with 11 bases fitting TRBD2. This CDR3 contains 16 residues. Germline CDR1 LNHDA, CDR2 SQIVND (reference sequence). V gave up 5 bases and J gave up 7 bases; unmatched junction bases: 10. The DNA of the CDR3 is TGTGCCAGTAGTCCAATAGCGGGAGGGCCGGGTAATGAGCAGTTCTTC. Translation gives CASSPIAGGPGNEQFF.

This clonotype was detected a few times. The chain links TRBV12-3 or TRBV12-4 to TRBJ1-2, with 9 bases fitting TRBD1. The J segment lost 8 bases and the V segment lost 7 bases, leaving 8 bases of the junction unmatched. This CDR3 comprises 13 residues. DNA of the CDR3: TGTGCCAGCACCTCCACAGGGGGCCAGGGCTACACCTTC. Its translation is CASTSTGGQGYTF.

A few counts support this clonotype. The chain is built from TRBV25-1 and TRBJ2-5; a possible D gene is TRBD1 (6 bases). Germline assignment: CDR1 MGHDK and CDR2 SYGVNS. Trimming removed 3 bases at V and 2 bases at J, with 10 bases between. CDR3 size: 14 residues. The CDR3 DNA follows: TGTGCCAGCAGTGAGGGACAAGGACAAGAGACCCAGTACTTC. Protein product: CASSEGQGQETQYF.

A few counts support this clonotype. CDR3 in DNA: TGCAGTGCTAGAGTCTCTGACAGCGCCAATCAGCCCCAGCATTTT. This sequence encodes CSARVSDSANQPQHF. The V call is TRBV20-1, the J call TRBJ1-5; TRBD1 is a possible D gene (5 bases). The CDR3 covers 15 residues. Trimming shortened V by 1 base and J by 3 bases, and 13 bases separated the two germline ends. Germline CDR1 DFQATT, CDR2 SNEGSKA (reference sequence).

The chain uses TRBV20-1 and TRBJ1-1; maybe TRBD1 (5 bases). The V end lost 6 bases, the J end lost 12 bases, and 14 bases lay between the germline ends. Germline V gene sequence: CDR1 DFQATT, CDR2 SNEGSKA (reference sequence). The CDR3 contains 10 residues. CDR3 coding DNA: TGCAGTGCCCCCAGCGGGGGAACTTTCTTT. Translating it yields CSAPSGGTFF.

This chain joins TRBV7-9 and TRBJ2-3; TRBD1 aligns across 8 bases. Germline CDR1 SEHNR, CDR2 FQNEAQ (reference sequence). Unmatched junction bases numbered 15, after V lost 0 bases and J lost 4 bases. The CDR3 contains 19 residues. CDR3 sequence: CASSLASIVRDRFADTQYF. The CDR3 region has the DNA TGTGCCAGCAGCTTAGCCTCGATAGTCCGGGACAGGTTTGCAGATACGCAGTATTTT.

This clonotype was seen more than once but under ten times. The J gene is TRBJ2-4, the V gene TRBV28, with 8 positions matching TRBD1. The CDR3 is 13 amino acids. The trim removed 6 bases at V and 15 bases at J, leaving 13 bases unmatched. Germline CDR1 and CDR2: MDHEN and SYDVKM. In nucleotides, the CDR3 is TGTGCCAGCAGCGGACAGGGTGGCCACGAGCGGTACTTC. Its protein product is CASSGQGGHERYF.

V gene TRBV5-5 combines with J gene TRBJ2-7; no clear D gene. The CDR3 sequence is 15 residues long. Trimming took off 3 bases at V and 3 bases at J, with 16 bases between the two ends. The germline V gene encodes CDR1 SGHKS and CDR2 YYEKEE (reference sequence). The CDR3 is CASSYDSVFDYEQYF. The CDR3 region has the DNA TGTGCCAGCAGCTACGACTCGGTCTTCGACTACGAGCAGTACTTC.

This clonotype was found a few times. The rearrangement links TRBV4-2 to TRBJ2-3, with D perhaps matching TRBD2 (6 bases). Germline V gene lookup returns CDR1 LGHNA and CDR2 YNFKEQ. This CDR3 region has 16 residues. With 4 bases removed from V and 2 bases from J, the gap between germline ends came to 16 bases. The CDR3 coding sequence is TGTGCCAGCAGCCCGCTCGTCGGGGGAGTCACAGATACGCAGTATTTT. Translating gives CASSPLVGGVTDTQYF.

This clonotype was recorded at least ten times. Its ends do not fully match the called genes, so a read error is possible. V usage is TRBV5-1 and J usage is TRBJ2-1, with D unclear. CDR1 and CDR2 from the germline V gene are SGHRS and YFSETQ. The CDR3 is 11 amino acids. This CDR3 is CASSLNNEQFF. In DNA form, the CDR3 reads TGTGCCAGCAGCTTAAACAATGAGCAGTTCTTC.

This chain uses TRBV15 with TRBJ2-5; TRBD2 aligns across 8 bases. TRBJ2-7 matches the DNA end more closely, so the J call is doubtful. The CDR3 spans 15 residues. Per the germline V gene, CDR1 is LNHNV and CDR2 is YYDKDF (reference sequence). The CDR3 sequence: CATSRGGLGAYEQYF. The DNA of the CDR3 is TGTGCCACCAGCAGAGGGGGACTAGGGGCCTACGAGCAGTACTTC.

The CDR3 DNA reads TGTGCCAGCAGCCGGGAGTCGTCGGGTGAGCAGTTCTTC. As protein: CASSRESSGEQFF. The chain employs TRBV7-3 and TRBJ2-1; the D gene is possibly TRBD2 (6 bases). Germline assignment: CDR1 SGHTA and CDR2 FQGTGA. The V and J ends lost 5 bases and 9 bases respectively, with 14 bases between them. The CDR3 contains 13 residues.

Regarding this clonotype: A much larger clone sits a single nucleotide away, making a read error possible. The chain is built from TRBV25-1 and TRBJ2-4; D gene uncertain. Looked up from germline, CDR1 is MGHDK and CDR2 is SYGVNS. V lost 0 bases and J 13 bases, leaving 7 bases between the germline ends. The CDR3 runs to 11 residues. The DNA for the CDR3 is TGTGCCAGCAGTGAATACTACGGGCAGTACTTC. Translation gives CASSEYYGQYF.

V and J are TRBV5-1 and TRBJ2-5; 7 bases line up with TRBD1. The CDR3 is made up of 14 amino acids. Germline V lookup: CDR1 SGHRS, CDR2 YFSETQ. V was pared by 3 bases and J by 5 bases, with 7 bases of the junction left unmatched. The CDR3 is CASSSDPGGETQYF. For the CDR3, the DNA is TGCGCCAGCAGCTCGGACCCAGGGGGTGAGACCCAGTACTTC. Based on the CDR3 plus reference TRBV5-1 and TRBJ2-5, the full variable domain is KAGVTQTPRYLIKTRGQQVTLSCSPISGHRSVSWYQQTPGQGLQFLFEYFSETQRNKGNFPGRFSGRQFSNSRSEMNVSTLELGDSALYLCASSSDPGGETQYFGPGTRLLVL.

This clonotype was seen a few times. The genes are TRBV29-1 and TRBJ2-7; tentatively, D is TRBD1 (6 bases). Germline CDR1 SQVTM, CDR2 ANQGSEA. The V end was cut by 4 bases, the J end by 5 bases, with 15 bases between. The CDR3 covers 13 residues. CDR3 sequence reads: CSVGQGPEDEQYF. Here the CDR3 DNA reads TGCAGCGTTGGCCAGGGGCCCGAGGACGAGCAGTACTTC.